The 30 T cell receptor beta chains below come from one sample, sequenced in a study of beta chain features in type 1 diabetes. No cognate antigen is known for these TCRs. The investigators reverse transcribed all of the isolated RNA, so they sequenced expressed TCRB transcripts. TCRdb keeps only in-frame clones here, not all; method: immunoSEQ multiplex PCR. Of some 240,000 clones detected, roughly 17% appear once; the ten largest clones hold 0.085%. Study-level results: Significant though moderate, a shortening of TCRB CDR3s appeared in all four CD4+ subsets of Type 1 diabetes patients.

Sequencing used naive CD4+ T cells from blood. The receptors were sampled from a man aged 30 to 45 with type 1 diabetes.

V and J are TRBV7-2 and TRBJ2-2; no firm D call. The V and J ends lost 6 bases and 3 bases respectively, with 20 bases between them. Germline CDR1 and CDR2: SGHTA and FQGNSA. The CDR3 contains 17 residues. CDR3 sequence reads: CASSPRLSPLDTGELFF. The CDR3 DNA sequence: TGTGCCAGCAGTCCCAGGCTTAGCCCCTTGGACACCGGGGAGCTGTTTTTT.

The chain recombines TRBV6-6 with TRBJ2-1, with a possible D match to TRBD2 (5 bases). V was clipped by 7 bases and J by 0 bases, with 10 bases between them. The CDR3 spans 14 residues. CDR1 and CDR2 from the germline V gene are MNHNY and SVGAGI (reference sequence). CDR3 loop: CASTPGFSYNEQFF. CDR3 coding DNA: TGTGCCAGCACACCGGGATTCTCCTACAATGAGCAGTTCTTC.

The chain uses TRBV28 and TRBJ2-5; 10 bases agree with TRBD1. V lost 5 bases and J lost 1; bases outside the gene matches: 4. The CDR3 covers 15 residues. Germline values: CDR1 MDHEN, CDR2 SYDVKM. The CDR3 DNA reads as TGTGCCAGCAGTCCCGGGACAGGGGTCCAAGAGACCCAGTACTTC. Protein: CASSPGTGVQETQYF.

This clone was observed a handful of times. The rearrangement links TRBV2 to TRBJ2-3, with D uncertain. There are 12 residues in the CDR3. Per germline, CDR1 SNHLY and CDR2 FYNNEI. V was trimmed by 5 bases and J by 4 bases, leaving 7 bases between them. The CDR3 region is CASSPSADTQYF. The DNA of the CDR3 is TGTGCCAGCAGTCCCTCGGCAGATACGCAGTATTTT. The full variable domain, with the rest looked up from reference TRBV2 and TRBJ2-3, is EPEVTQTPSHQVTQMGQEVILRCVPISNHLYFYWYRQILGQKVEFLVSFYNNEISEKSEIFDDQFSVERPDGSNFTLKIRSTKLEDSAMYFCASSPSADTQYFGPGTRLTVL.

This clone was picked up a small number of times. The V gene is TRBV7-2, the J gene TRBJ1-1; D remains ambiguous. The CDR3 is 14 amino acids. Trimming removed 3 bases at V and 1 base at J, with 9 bases between. Germline CDR1 SGHTA, CDR2 FQGNSA. The CDR3 sequence is CASSFPTPNTEAFF. Here the CDR3 DNA reads TGTGCCAGCAGCTTTCCGACGCCGAACACTGAAGCTTTCTTT.

The J gene is TRBJ2-7, the V gene TRBV6-5; D may be TRBD1 (5 bases). CDR1 MNHEY and CDR2 SVGAGI come from the germline V gene. V lost 2 bases, J lost 0 bases, and 11 bases lay in between. The CDR3 contains 15 residues. The chain's CDR3 is CASSYGAGSSYEQYF. The CDR3 DNA reads as TGTGCCAGCAGTTACGGGGCAGGCAGCTCCTACGAGCAGTACTTC.

V usage is TRBV28 and J usage is TRBJ2-1; D gene unclear. The CDR3 consists of 11 residues. V shed 2 bases and J shed 9 bases, with 5 bases lying between them. CDR1 and CDR2 (germline): MDHEN, SYDVKM. The CDR3 region has the DNA TGTGCCAGCAGTTTAAGGTTTGAGCAGTTCTTC. Protein product: CASSLRFEQFF.

The V gene is TRBV7-2, the J gene TRBJ2-3; D assignment may be TRBD1 or TRBD2 (5 bases each). The CDR3 extends over 15 amino acids. CDR1 SGHTA and CDR2 FQGNSA come from the germline V gene. Trimming left V 2 bases short and J 1 base short, with 10 bases between. The CDR3 reads CASSLRGRGTDTQYF. The CDR3 DNA reads TGTGCCAGCAGCTTACGGGGCAGGGGCACAGATACGCAGTATTTT. The full variable domain, its missing parts supplied by reference TRBV7-2 and TRBJ2-3, is GAGVSQSPSNKVTEKGKDVELRCDPISGHTALYWYRQSLGQGLEFLIYFQGNSAPDKSGLPSDRFSAERTGGSVSTLTIQRTQQEDSAVYLCASSLRGRGTDTQYFGPGTRLTVL.

This clone was picked up a small number of times. The CDR3 protein is CASSPELNNEQFF. CDR3 DNA: TGCGCCAGCAGCCCGGAACTTAACAATGAGCAGTTCTTC. The genes are TRBV4-3 and TRBJ2-1; D is ambiguous. There are 13 residues in the CDR3. Per germline, CDR1 LGHNA and CDR2 YSLEER. V was cut by 4 bases and J by 5 bases, with 9 bases left in between.

The chain recombines TRBV28 with TRBJ2-1; the match to TRBD2 covers 14 bases. Unmatched junction bases numbered 6, after V lost 1 base and J lost 7 bases. Germline-derived CDR1 and CDR2 are MDHEN and SYDVKM. The CDR3 is 17 amino acids. Here the CDR3 reads CASSLFGLAGGMNEQFF. In DNA, the CDR3 is TGTGCCAGCAGTTTATTCGGACTAGCGGGAGGAATGAATGAGCAGTTCTTC.

The chain links TRBV5-1 to TRBJ1-1; D not certain. Between the trimmed V and J ends, which lost 0 bases and 3 bases, there was a span of 6 bases. Germline lookup yields CDR1 SGHRS and CDR2 YFSETQ. The CDR3 contains 13 residues. Here the CDR3 DNA reads TGCGCCAGCAGCTTGGTGGCAGACACTGAAGCTTTCTTT. Amino acids: CASSLVADTEAFF.

The sample holds a few counts of this clone. This sequence joins TRBV30 and TRBJ2-7; 7 bases map to TRBD2. The CDR3 consists of 12 residues. V dropped 5 bases and J dropped 3; count of bases not matched to a gene: 4. Germline CDR1 reads GTSNPN; CDR2 reads SVGIG (reference sequence). Here the CDR3 DNA reads TGTGCCTGGGGCGGACTAGGCTACGAGCAGTACTTC. Translation: CAWGGLGYEQYF.

This clone was picked up a small number of times. The chain employs TRBV9 and TRBJ2-1, with 7 bases fitting TRBD2. This CDR3 has 17 residues. The trim removed 0 bases at V and 4 bases at J, leaving 10 bases unmatched. CDR1 and CDR2 from the germline V gene are SGDLS and YYNGEE. CDR3 coding DNA: TGTGCCAGCAGCGTAGGAGTGCGGGACTATCTATACAATGAGCAGTTCTTC. Its protein product is CASSVGVRDYLYNEQFF.

The V and J genes are TRBV29-1 and TRBJ2-3; D is unresolved. There are 11 residues in the CDR3. CDR1 and CDR2 from the germline V gene are SQVTM and ANQGSEA. Here the CDR3 DNA reads TGCAGTTGCCGGTTCACAGATACGCAGTATTTT. Protein sequence: CSCRFTDTQYF.

The chain employs TRBV13 and TRBJ2-1; 16 positions match TRBD2. V was clipped by 5 bases and J by 1 base; unmatched bases: 8. This CDR3 has 19 residues. The germline V gene has CDR1 PRHDT and CDR2 FYEKMQ (reference sequence). CDR3 residues: CASSTGTSGRAGSYNEQFF. The CDR3 region has the DNA TGTGCCAGCAGCACAGGGACTAGCGGGAGGGCCGGGTCCTACAATGAGCAGTTCTTC.

This clone has more than one count but fewer than ten. DNA of the CDR3: TGCAGCGTTGGTCGTCAGGGAAGAGGAGAGACCCAGTACTTC. Amino acid sequence: CSVGRQGRGETQYF. This chain joins TRBV29-1 and TRBJ2-5, with TRBD1 as a possible D gene (5 bases). V was pared by 4 bases and J by 4 bases, with 16 bases between. This CDR3 comprises 14 residues. The V gene's germline CDR1 is SQVTM and CDR2 ANQGSEA.

The chain carries TRBV18 and TRBJ1-1; no clear D. This CDR3 contains 13 residues. Trimming cost V 0 bases and J 2 bases, with 4 bases left between them. CDR1 and CDR2 from the germline V gene are KGHSH and LQKENI. CDR3 nucleotides: TGTGCCAGCTCACCACCGGGAAACACTGAAGCTTTCTTT. Translated, it gives CASSPPGNTEAFF. The full variable domain, rest sourced from reference TRBV18 and TRBJ1-1, is NAGVMQNPRHLVRRRGQEARLRCSPMKGHSHVYWYRQLPEEGLKFMVYLQKENIIDESGMPKERFSAEFPKEGPSILRIQQVVRGDSAAYFCASSPPGNTEAFFGQGTRLTVV.

This clone was detected only a few times. V is TRBV18 and J is TRBJ2-3; D unclear. The germline CDR1 and CDR2 sequences are KGHSH and LQKENI. CDR3 size: 14 residues. V was clipped by 3 bases and J by 5 bases, with 12 bases between them. CDR3 protein: CASSPNQKGDTQYF. The CDR3 DNA follows: TGTGCCAGCTCACCTAATCAGAAGGGAGATACGCAGTATTTT. The full variable domain, with the rest looked up from reference TRBV18 and TRBJ2-3, is NAGVMQNPRHLVRRRGQEARLRCSPMKGHSHVYWYRQLPEEGLKFMVYLQKENIIDESGMPKERFSAEFPKEGPSILRIQQVVRGDSAAYFCASSPNQKGDTQYFGPGTRLTVL.

Concerning this clone: The junction differs from germline at one of its ends, possibly a read error. This sample includes further DNA sequences coding for the same CDR3. This chain links TRBV7-7 with TRBJ2-1; the D gene is possibly TRBD1 (6 bases). The germline gives CDR1 SSHAT, CDR2 FNYEAQ (reference sequence). The CDR3 totals 13 residues. CDR3 nucleotide sequence: TGTGCTAGCAGCCTCGGACAGTACAATGAGCAGTTCTTC. This translates into CASSLGQYNEQFF.

The chain is built from TRBV30 and TRBJ1-3; D gene uncertain. CDR3 length: 14 amino acids. Germline assignment: CDR1 GTSNPN and CDR2 SVGIG (reference sequence). V lost 0 bases to trimming and J lost 5 bases, with 11 bases between them. The CDR3 reads CAWSVQRSRNTIYF. CDR3 bases: TGTGCCTGGAGTGTACAGCGGTCTCGAAACACCATATATTTT.

This clone was counted a few times. The CDR3 nucleotides read TGCAGCGTTGCACTTCAGGGGAGGCAAGAGCAGTACTTC. It is translated as CSVALQGRQEQYF. The chain carries TRBV29-1 and TRBJ2-7, with D perhaps matching TRBD1 or TRBD2 (6 bases each). Germline values: CDR1 SQVTM, CDR2 ANQGSEA. The CDR3 extends over 13 amino acids. Between the trimmed V and J ends, which lost 4 bases and 7 bases, there was a span of 17 bases.

The V gene is TRBV7-9, the J gene TRBJ1-2; D is possibly TRBD1 (5 bases). This CDR3 is 14 amino acids long. The V and J ends lost 4 bases and 8 bases respectively, with 17 bases between them. Germline V gene lookup returns CDR1 SEHNR and CDR2 FQNEAQ (reference sequence). CDR3 amino acids: CASSSNQGLLGYTF. The CDR3 coding sequence is TGTGCCAGCAGCTCGAATCAGGGATTGTTAGGCTACACCTTC.

The V gene is TRBV30, the J gene TRBJ2-2; the D gene is possibly TRBD1 (6 bases). The CDR3 extends over 13 amino acids. Deletions cut 3 bases from V and 7 bases from J, with 12 bases between. The germline gives CDR1 GTSNPN, CDR2 SVGIG (reference sequence). CDR3 loop: CAWSLQGGGELFF. DNA for the CDR3: TGTGCCTGGAGCCTACAGGGTGGCGGGGAGCTGTTTTTT.

This clone was detected a few times. The chain links TRBV7-2 to TRBJ1-1; tentative D call: TRBD1 (5 bases). Trimming stripped 5 bases from V and 3 bases from J, with 13 bases between. From germline, CDR1 is SGHTA and CDR2 FQGNSA. The CDR3 covers 14 residues. CDR3: CASSVQVLDTEAFF. CDR3 nucleotide sequence: TGTGCCAGCAGCGTACAGGTTCTGGACACTGAAGCTTTCTTT.

This CDR3 reads CASSHPLGSYNEQFF. CDR3 nucleotide sequence: TGTGCCAGCAGCCACCCCCTGGGCTCCTACAATGAGCAGTTCTTC. V is TRBV4-2 and J is TRBJ2-1; D unclear. Germline CDR1 reads LGHNA; CDR2 reads YNFKEQ. The CDR3 sequence is 15 residues long. Between the trimmed V and J ends, which lost 3 bases and 0 bases, there was a span of 9 bases.

This clone was seen only a few times. The chain has TRBV18 and TRBJ2-7; a weak D match, TRBD1 (6 bases). Germline CDR1 KGHSH, CDR2 LQKENI. CDR3 length: 13 amino acids. The V and J ends lost 4 bases and 2 bases respectively, with 9 bases between them. The CDR3 region is CASSLTGAYEQYF. CDR3 coding DNA: TGTGCCAGCTCACTGACAGGCGCCTACGAGCAGTACTTC.

This clone was observed a few times. The chain couples TRBV30 to TRBJ2-1; no clear D. Trimming stripped 2 bases from V and 8 bases from J, with 7 bases between. Germline CDR1 GTSNPN, CDR2 SVGIG (reference sequence). There are 11 residues in the CDR3. The CDR3 spells CAWSKADEQFF. Here the CDR3 DNA reads TGTGCCTGGAGTAAGGCGGATGAGCAGTTCTTC.

This clone occurred a few times. This chain connects TRBV7-3 to TRBJ2-2; TRBD1 matches at 8 bases. CDR1 and CDR2 (germline): SGHTA, FQGTGA. The CDR3 has 11 residues. V shed 6 bases, J shed 11 bases, and the junction held 2 bases outside the gene matches. CDR3 amino acids: CASRGTGELFF. As DNA, the CDR3 is TGTGCCAGCAGGGGGACAGGCGAGCTGTTTTTT.

The chain joins TRBV29-1 to TRBJ2-7, with D perhaps matching TRBD1 (5 bases). Deletions cut 2 bases from V and 6 bases from J, with 11 bases between. Germline CDR1 is SQVTM and CDR2 is ANQGSEA. This CDR3 is built from 12 residues. The CDR3 region is CSVENWGSEQYF. CDR3 nucleotide sequence: TGCAGCGTTGAAAATTGGGGCAGCGAGCAGTACTTC.

The chain uses TRBV28 and TRBJ2-6, with TRBD1 identical over 11 bases. The CDR3 runs to 16 residues. In germline, CDR1 is MDHEN, CDR2 SYDVKM. J was trimmed by 2 bases and V by 5 bases; bases with no gene match: 2. CDR3 protein: CASSPGQGAGANVLTF. DNA of the CDR3: TGTGCCAGCAGTCCGGGACAGGGGGCTGGGGCCAACGTCCTGACTTTC.